The entry below describes one TCR beta chain. The source of the sample is a study of blood T cell repertoires in COVID-19. The wider study: Collection of acute and convalescent COVID-19 samples took place in the United States, Italy and Spain. PBMCs, B-cell-depleted T cells, or T cells were the source of the cDNA or gDNA that made up the material.

Original methodology: Reference gene primer amplification gave nucleated cell count estimates. This table comes from immunoSEQ multiplex PCR, and its TCRdb copy is limited to in-frame clones, with some not included. V, J and clone size were drawn from that table, and D and trimming were deduced from the DNA. The sample has 63,000 or so clones, more than 75% seen once; the top ten hold around 1.3%. V shed 2 bases and J 7 bases; nucleotides not matched to a gene: 5. The CDR3 totals 14 residues. Germline-derived CDR1 and CDR2 are WSHSY and SAAADI. Material for sequencing was peripheral blood. The J gene is TRBJ1-2, the V gene TRBV10-2, with 9 nucleotides matching TRBD1. The receptor was derived from a human donor in a cohort sampled during active COVID-19. The CDR3 loop reads CASSEPGQGSGYTF. The CDR3, as DNA: TGCGCCAGCAGTGAGCCGGGACAGGGTAGTGGCTACACCTTC.